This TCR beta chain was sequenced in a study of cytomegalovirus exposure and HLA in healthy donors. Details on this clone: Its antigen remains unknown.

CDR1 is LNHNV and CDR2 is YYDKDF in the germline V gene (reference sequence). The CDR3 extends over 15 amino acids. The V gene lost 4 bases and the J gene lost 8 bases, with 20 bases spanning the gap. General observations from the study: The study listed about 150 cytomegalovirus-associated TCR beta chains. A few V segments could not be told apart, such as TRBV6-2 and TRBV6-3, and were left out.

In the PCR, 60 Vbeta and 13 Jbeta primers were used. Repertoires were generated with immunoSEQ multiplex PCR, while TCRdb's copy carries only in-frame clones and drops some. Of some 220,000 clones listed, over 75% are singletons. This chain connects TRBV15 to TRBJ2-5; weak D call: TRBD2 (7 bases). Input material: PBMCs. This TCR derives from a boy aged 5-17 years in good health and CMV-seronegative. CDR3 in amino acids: CATSISRGPSRTQYF. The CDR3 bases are TGTGCCACCAGCATATCGCGGGGGCCCTCTCGAACCCAGTACTTC.